The clone carrying this T cell receptor beta chain was counted a few times. MiXCR was run by TCRdb on the reads, yielding one entry per CDR3 protein. Of nearly 650,000 distinct CDR3 sequences listed, approximately 25% are singletons. The CDR3 is made up of 14 amino acids. V was clipped by 3 bases and J by 2 bases, with 10 bases between them. Germline loops: CDR1 SQVTM, CDR2 ANQGSEA. The record originates from a study of T cell repertoires in cytomegalovirus infection. The V call is TRBV29-1, the J call TRBJ2-2; tentatively, D is TRBD1 (6 bases). This sequence originates from a human donor in good health (CMV status not recorded). Some clones in this sample may be carry-over from other donors' samples. Sequences were obtained from CD8+ T cells from PBMCs. As DNA, the CDR3 is TGCAGCGTTGAGGTGGGGGCTAACACCGGGGAGCTGTTTTTT. This translates into CSVEVGANTGELFF.